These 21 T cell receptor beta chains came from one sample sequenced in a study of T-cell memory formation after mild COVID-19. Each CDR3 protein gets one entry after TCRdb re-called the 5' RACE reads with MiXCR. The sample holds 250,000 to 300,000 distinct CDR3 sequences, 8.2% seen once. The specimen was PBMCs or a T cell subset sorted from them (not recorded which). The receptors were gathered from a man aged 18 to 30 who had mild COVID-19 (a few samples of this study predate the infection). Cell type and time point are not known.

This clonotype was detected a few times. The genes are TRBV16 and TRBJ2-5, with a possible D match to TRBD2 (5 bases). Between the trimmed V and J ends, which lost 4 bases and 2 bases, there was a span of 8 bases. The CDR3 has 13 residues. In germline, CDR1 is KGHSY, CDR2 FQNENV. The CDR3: CASSRTYQETQYF. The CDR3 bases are TGTGCCAGCAGCCGGACTTATCAAGAGACCCAGTACTTC. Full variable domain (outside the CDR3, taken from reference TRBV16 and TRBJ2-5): GEEVAQTPKHLVRGEGQKAKLYCAPIKGHSYVFWYQQVLKNEFKFLISFQNENVFDETGMPKERFSAKCLPNSPCSLEIQATKLEDSAVYFCASSRTYQETQYFGPGTRLLVL.

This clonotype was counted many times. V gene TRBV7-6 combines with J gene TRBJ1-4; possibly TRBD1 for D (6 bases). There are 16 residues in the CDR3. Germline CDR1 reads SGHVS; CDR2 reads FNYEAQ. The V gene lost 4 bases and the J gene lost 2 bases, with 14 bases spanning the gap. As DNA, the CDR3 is TGTGCCAGCAGCTCCTTTGGAAGGGGGACTAATGAAAAACTGTTTTTT. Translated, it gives CASSSFGRGTNEKLFF.

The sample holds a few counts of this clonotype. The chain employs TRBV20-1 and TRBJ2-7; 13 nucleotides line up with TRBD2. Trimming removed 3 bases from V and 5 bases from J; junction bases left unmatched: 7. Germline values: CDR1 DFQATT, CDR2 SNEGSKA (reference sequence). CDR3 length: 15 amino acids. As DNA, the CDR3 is TGCAGTGCTAGGCGACTAGCGGGGGGCTTCGACGAGCAGTACTTC. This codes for CSARRLAGGFDEQYF.

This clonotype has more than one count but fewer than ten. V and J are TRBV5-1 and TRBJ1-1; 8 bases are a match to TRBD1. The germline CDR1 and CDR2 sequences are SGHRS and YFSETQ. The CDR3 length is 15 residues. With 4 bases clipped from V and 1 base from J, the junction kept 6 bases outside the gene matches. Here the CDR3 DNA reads TGCGCCAGCAGCACCGCGACAGGGGCGAACACTGAAGCTTTCTTT. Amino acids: CASSTATGANTEAFF.

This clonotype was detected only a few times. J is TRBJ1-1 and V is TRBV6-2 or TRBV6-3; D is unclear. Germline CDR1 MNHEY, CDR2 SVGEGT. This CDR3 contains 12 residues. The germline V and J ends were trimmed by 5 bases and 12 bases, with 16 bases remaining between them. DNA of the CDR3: TGTGCCAGCAGTGCCTTTAAACGGGTGACTTTCTTT. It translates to CASSAFKRVTFF.

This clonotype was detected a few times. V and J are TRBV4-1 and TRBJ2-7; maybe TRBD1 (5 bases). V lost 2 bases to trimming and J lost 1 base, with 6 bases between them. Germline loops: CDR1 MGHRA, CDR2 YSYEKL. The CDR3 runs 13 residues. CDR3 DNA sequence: TGCGCCAGCAGCCAACAGGGTTCCTACGAGCAGTACTTC. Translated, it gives CASSQQGSYEQYF.

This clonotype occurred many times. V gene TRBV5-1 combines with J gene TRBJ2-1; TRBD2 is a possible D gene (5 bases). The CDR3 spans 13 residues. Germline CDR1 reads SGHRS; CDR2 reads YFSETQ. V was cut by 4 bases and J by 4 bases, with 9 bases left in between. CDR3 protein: CASSGRAYNEQFF. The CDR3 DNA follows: TGCGCCAGCAGCGGGCGGGCGTACAATGAGCAGTTCTTC.

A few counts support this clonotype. In nucleotides, the CDR3 is TGTGCCAGCAGCTTAGCTCAGACAGGGACTACAGAGACCCAGTACTTC. Its translation: CASSLAQTGTTETQYF. The gene calls are TRBV7-9 and TRBJ2-5; D is possibly TRBD1 or TRBD2 (7 bases each). CDR1 SEHNR and CDR2 FQNEAQ come from the germline V gene (reference sequence). V was pared by 0 bases and J by 4 bases, with 15 bases between. CDR3 length equals 16 residues.

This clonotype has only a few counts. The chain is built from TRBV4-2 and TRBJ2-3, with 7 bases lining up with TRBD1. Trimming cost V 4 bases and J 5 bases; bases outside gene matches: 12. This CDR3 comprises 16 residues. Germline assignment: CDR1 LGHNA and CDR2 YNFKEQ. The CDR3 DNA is TGTGCCAGCAGCCTCCTAGGGGGCGGGCCGGGAGATACGCAGTATTTT. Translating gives CASSLLGGGPGDTQYF.

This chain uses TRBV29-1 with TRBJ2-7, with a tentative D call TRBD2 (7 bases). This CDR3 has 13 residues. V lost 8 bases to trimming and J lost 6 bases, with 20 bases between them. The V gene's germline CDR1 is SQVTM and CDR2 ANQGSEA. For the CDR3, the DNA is TGCAGCACCTCCTGGGGGGGCGAAGGCGAGCAGTACTTC. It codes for CSTSWGGEGEQYF.

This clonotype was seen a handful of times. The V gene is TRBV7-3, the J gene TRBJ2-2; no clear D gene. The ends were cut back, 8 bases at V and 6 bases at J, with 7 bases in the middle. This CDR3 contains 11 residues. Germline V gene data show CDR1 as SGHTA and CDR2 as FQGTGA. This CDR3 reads CASGRAGELFF. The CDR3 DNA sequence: TGTGCCAGCGGTCGGGCCGGGGAGCTGTTTTTT.

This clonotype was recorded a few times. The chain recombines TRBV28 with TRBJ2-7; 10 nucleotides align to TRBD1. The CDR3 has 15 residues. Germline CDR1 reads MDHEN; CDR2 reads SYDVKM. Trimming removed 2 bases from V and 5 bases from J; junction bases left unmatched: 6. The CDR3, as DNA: TGTGCCAGCAGTTTAGAAGACAGGGGGCGTAACGAGCAGTACGTC. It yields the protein CASSLEDRGRNEQYV.

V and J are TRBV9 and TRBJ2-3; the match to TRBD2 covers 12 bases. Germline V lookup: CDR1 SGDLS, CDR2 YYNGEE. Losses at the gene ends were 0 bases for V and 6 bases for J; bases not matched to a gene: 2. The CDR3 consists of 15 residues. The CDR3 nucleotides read TGTGCCAGCAGCGTAGGCCTAGCGGGGGGGGATACGCAGTATTTT. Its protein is CASSVGLAGGDTQYF.

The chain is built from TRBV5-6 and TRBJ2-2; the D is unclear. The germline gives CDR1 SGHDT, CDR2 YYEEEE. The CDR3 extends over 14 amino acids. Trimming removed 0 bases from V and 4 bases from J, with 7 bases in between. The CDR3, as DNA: TGTGCCAGCAGCTTGGTGGTCTCCACCGGGGAGCTGTTTTTT. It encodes CASSLVVSTGELFF.

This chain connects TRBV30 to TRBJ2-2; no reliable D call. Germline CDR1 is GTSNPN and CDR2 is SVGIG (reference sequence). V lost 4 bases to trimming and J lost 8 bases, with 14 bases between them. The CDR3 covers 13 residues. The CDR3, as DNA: TGTGCCTGGAATCGATCACCTGGGGGGGAGCTGTTTTTT. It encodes CAWNRSPGGELFF.

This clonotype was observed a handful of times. The CDR3: CSGSKGSGNTIYF. The DNA for the CDR3 is TGCAGTGGCTCTAAGGGATCGGGAAACACCATATATTTT. The chain employs TRBV20-1 and TRBJ1-3; D gene unclear. The CDR3 is 13 residues long. The germline gives CDR1 DFQATT, CDR2 SNEGSKA (reference sequence). V lost 7 bases to trimming and J lost 4 bases, with 14 bases between them.

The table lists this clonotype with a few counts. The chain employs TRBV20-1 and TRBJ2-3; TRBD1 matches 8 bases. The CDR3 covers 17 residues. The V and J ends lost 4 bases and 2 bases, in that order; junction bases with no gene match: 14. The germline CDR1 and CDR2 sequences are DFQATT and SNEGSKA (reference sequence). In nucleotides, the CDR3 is TGCAGTGCTATCTTAGCCGGAGGACAGGGCAACACAGATACGCAGTATTTT. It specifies CSAILAGGQGNTDTQYF.

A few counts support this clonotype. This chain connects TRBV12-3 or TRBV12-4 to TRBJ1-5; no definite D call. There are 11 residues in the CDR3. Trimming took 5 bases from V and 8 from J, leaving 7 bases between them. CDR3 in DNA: TGTGCCAGCAGTATGGGTGAGCCCCAGCATTTT. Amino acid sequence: CASSMGEPQHF.

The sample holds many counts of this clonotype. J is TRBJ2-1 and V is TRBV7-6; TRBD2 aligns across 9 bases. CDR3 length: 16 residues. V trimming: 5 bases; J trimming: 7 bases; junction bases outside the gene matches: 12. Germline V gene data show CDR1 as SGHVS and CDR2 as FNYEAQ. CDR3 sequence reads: CASSVLAGAPRNEQFF. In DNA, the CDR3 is TGTGCCAGCAGCGTTTTAGCGGGGGCCCCGCGAAATGAGCAGTTCTTC.

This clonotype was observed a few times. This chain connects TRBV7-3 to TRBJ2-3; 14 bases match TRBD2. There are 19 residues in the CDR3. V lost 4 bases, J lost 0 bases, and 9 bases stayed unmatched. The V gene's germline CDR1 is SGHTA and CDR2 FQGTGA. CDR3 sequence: CASSSRGLAGDTSTDTQYF. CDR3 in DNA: TGTGCCAGCAGCTCGCGGGGACTAGCGGGGGACACCAGCACAGATACGCAGTATTTT.

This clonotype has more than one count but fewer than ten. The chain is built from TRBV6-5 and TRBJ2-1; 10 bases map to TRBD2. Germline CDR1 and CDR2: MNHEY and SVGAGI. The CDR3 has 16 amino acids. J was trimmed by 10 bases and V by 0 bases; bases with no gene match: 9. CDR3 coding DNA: TGTGCCAGCAGTTACTCGATTGCTAGCGGGGGAAGAGAGCAGTTCTTC. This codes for CASSYSIASGGREQFF.